This T cell receptor beta chain was obtained from a study of cytomegalovirus exposure and HLA in healthy donors. Overall study results and limits: A missense DCLRE1C variant was associated with V- and J-gene trimming of TCR beta chains in a later analysis, and an independent cohort replicated the association.

This clone was observed once. Its matching antigen is unknown. Other DNA sequences in the sample encode the same CDR3. The germline CDR1 and CDR2 sequences are SGHRS and YFSETQ. V lost 0 bases and J lost 7, with 10 bases in between. The CDR3 is made up of 13 amino acids. Primers included in the PCR were 60 Vbeta and 13 Jbeta primers. Data came from immunoSEQ multiplex PCR; TCRdb stores just in-frame clones and leaves some out. Here the sample spans under 95,000 clones, over 70% being singletons. This chain joins TRBV5-1 and TRBJ1-2, with a weak D call TRBD1 (6 bases). The sequencing sample was made of PBMCs. This receptor was taken from a male donor in good health and CMV-seronegative. In DNA, the CDR3 is TGCGCCAGCAGCTTGGAAACAGGGTTTGGCTACACCTTC. Its protein is CASSLETGFGYTF.